The 10 T cell receptor beta chains given below trace back to one sample, sequenced in a study of blood T cell repertoires in COVID-19. Some clones are missing from TCRdb's copy, which holds only in-frame ones; the method was immunoSEQ multiplex PCR. The table has 30,000 to 35,000 clones, 80% to 90% seen once; the top ten hold about 9.5%. The specimen was peripheral blood. All receptors derive from a man at least 80 years old with active COVID-19.

The rearrangement links TRBV30 to TRBJ1-5; no clear D. Germline V gives CDR1 GTSNPN, CDR2 SVGIG (reference sequence). V was cut by 4 bases and J by 3 bases, with 10 bases left in between. The CDR3 sequence is 13 residues long. CDR3 amino acids: CAWNTDNNQPQHF. The CDR3 nucleotides are TGTGCCTGGAATACAGACAACAATCAGCCCCAGCATTTT.

This rearrangement joins TRBV5-6 to TRBJ2-5, with a tentative D call TRBD1 (7 bases). This CDR3 is built from 14 residues. Trimming shortened V by 4 bases and J by 3 bases, and 13 bases separated the two germline ends. CDR1 is SGHDT, CDR2 YYEEEE, per germline. The CDR3 DNA reads TGTGCCAGCAGCCACCGGGGGACAGAAGAGACCCAGTACTTC. This codes for CASSHRGTEETQYF.

The chain links TRBV11-2 to TRBJ2-7, with a tentative D call TRBD1 (5 bases). V lost 1 base and J lost 2, with 6 bases in between. The CDR3 contains 13 residues. CDR1 SGHAT and CDR2 FQNNGV come from the germline V gene. The CDR3 bases are TGTGCCAGCAGCTTAGGACAGACCTACGAGCAGTACTTC. Translation: CASSLGQTYEQYF.

The CDR3 DNA is TGTGCCAGCATCGGGGGTGGGGTAGCCTACGAGCAGTACTTC. Protein product: CASIGGGVAYEQYF. The rearrangement uses TRBV28 and TRBJ2-7, with D possibly TRBD2 on 6 matching bases. With 7 bases removed from V and 2 bases from J, the gap between germline ends came to 15 bases. The CDR3 has 14 residues. The germline CDR1 and CDR2 sequences are MDHEN and SYDVKM.

The chain has TRBV23-1 and TRBJ2-7, with D maybe TRBD1 (6 bases). TRBV23-1 is treated as an ORF (open reading frame) with a function not yet certain. V was trimmed by 2 bases and J by 0 bases, leaving 14 bases between them. The CDR3 consists of 16 residues. The CDR3 protein is CASSQVGGRSSYEQYF. CDR3 coding DNA: TGCGCCAGCAGTCAAGTAGGGGGACGGAGCTCCTACGAGCAGTACTTC.

The chain is built from TRBV6-5 and TRBJ2-7; 9 bases are shared with TRBD1. With 0 bases clipped from V and 3 bases from J, the junction kept 3 bases outside the gene matches. Germline V lookup: CDR1 MNHEY, CDR2 SVGAGI. CDR3 length equals 15 residues. CDR3 in amino acids: CASSYSGTGHYEQYF. CDR3 nucleotides: TGTGCCAGCAGTTACTCAGGGACAGGGCACTACGAGCAGTACTTC.

V and J are TRBV12-3 or TRBV12-4 and TRBJ1-2, with D unclear. Trimming removed 4 bases from V and 0 bases from J, with 6 bases in between. This CDR3 region has 13 residues. The CDR3 region is CASSSAANYGYTF. In DNA, the CDR3 is TGTGCCAGCAGTTCCGCAGCTAACTATGGCTACACCTTC.

The CDR3 reads CASSRRGSAPNTGELFF. The CDR3 nucleotides read TGTGCCAGCAGCCGCCGGGGGAGCGCACCCAACACCGGGGAGCTGTTTTTT. V is TRBV3-1 (or the pseudogene TRBV3-2) and J is TRBJ2-2; D is possibly TRBD2 (6 bases). V was cut by 4 bases and J by 2 bases, with 17 bases left in between. The CDR3 is 17 residues long. Germline V gene sequence: CDR1 LGHDT, CDR2 YNNKEL (reference sequence).

The chain links TRBV4-2 to TRBJ2-1; 11 bases align to TRBD2. Trimming took 3 bases from V and 5 from J; bases not matched to a gene: 3. This CDR3 region has 15 residues. CDR1 and CDR2 from the germline V gene are LGHNA and YNFKEQ. CDR3: CASSQGTSGNNEQFF. CDR3 DNA: TGTGCCAGCAGCCAGGGGACTAGCGGAAACAATGAGCAGTTCTTC.

Comment on this clone: Different DNA sequences within this sample yield the same CDR3. The CDR3 DNA sequence: TGTGCCAGCAGTTACTCGGGCGGGAGAAGGTACAATGAGCAGTTCTTC. This encodes CASSYSGGRRYNEQFF. This chain links TRBV6-5 with TRBJ2-1; 7 bases agree with TRBD2. The CDR3 covers 16 residues. The J segment lost 4 bases and the V segment lost 0 bases, leaving 6 bases of the junction unmatched. Germline lookup yields CDR1 MNHEY and CDR2 SVGAGI.